The 22 T cell receptor beta chains presented below share a single source sample, sequenced in a study of blood T cell repertoires in COVID-19. The repertoire was sequenced with immunoSEQ multiplex PCR; TCRdb's copy has only in-frame clones and lacks some. The sample lists some 260,000 clones; more than 70% were seen once. The sequencing sample was made of peripheral blood. These receptors all come from a young woman with acute or convalescent COVID-19.

Of note for this clone: Other DNA sequences in this sample translate to the same CDR3. The V call is TRBV28, the J call TRBJ1-5, with D possibly TRBD1 on 6 matching bases. The germline V gene encodes CDR1 MDHEN and CDR2 SYDVKM. The ends were cut back, 6 bases at V and 4 bases at J, with 7 bases in the middle. The CDR3 length is 12 residues. The CDR3 here is CASRDSNQPQHF. The CDR3, as DNA: TGTGCCAGCAGGGACAGTAATCAGCCCCAGCATTTT.

This chain uses TRBV5-1 with TRBJ2-1; 8 bases fit TRBD2. The CDR3 runs 16 residues. CDR1 SGHRS and CDR2 YFSETQ come from the germline V gene. V was clipped by 0 bases and J by 6 bases; unmatched bases: 8. CDR3 nucleotide sequence: TGCGCCAGCAGCTTGGTGGGGTCTAGCGGGTCCAATGAGCAGTTCTTC. As protein: CASSLVGSSGSNEQFF.

The chain employs TRBV13 and TRBJ2-3; D is uncertain. The CDR3 is 12 residues long. V lost 2 bases, J lost 6 bases, and 6 bases lay in between. The germline V gene encodes CDR1 PRHDT and CDR2 FYEKMQ (reference sequence). CDR3 amino acids: CASSLFSDTQYF. In DNA, the CDR3 is TGTGCCAGCAGCTTATTTTCGGATACGCAGTATTTT.

The gene calls are TRBV15 and TRBJ2-7; TRBD2 aligns across 14 bases. This CDR3 region has 18 residues. The V and J ends lost 0 bases and 5 bases, in that order; junction bases with no gene match: 9. The germline V gene encodes CDR1 LNHNV and CDR2 YYDKDF (reference sequence). The DNA of the CDR3 is TGTGCCACCAGCAGAGAGTCCGGACTAGCGGGAGGCAAGAACGAGCAGTACTTC. This codes for CATSRESGLAGGKNEQYF.

This rearrangement joins TRBV13 to TRBJ2-2; D is undetermined. Trimming cost V 5 bases and J 3 bases, with 16 bases left between them. Germline assignment: CDR1 PRHDT and CDR2 FYEKMQ (reference sequence). The CDR3 runs to 16 residues. As DNA, the CDR3 is TGTGCCAGCAGCCCCCGCCAGATTTATTACACCGGGGAGCTGTTTTTT. Its translation is CASSPRQIYYTGELFF.

The chain combines TRBV7-2 with TRBJ2-7; D might be TRBD2 (5 bases). The CDR3 totals 14 residues. Germline CDR1 SGHTA, CDR2 FQGNSA. The V end lost 4 bases, the J end lost 1 base, and 11 bases lay between the germline ends. The CDR3 bases are TGTGCCAGCAGCTCCTTCGGGAAGTCCTACGAGCAGTACTTC. Amino acid sequence: CASSSFGKSYEQYF. Filled out from reference TRBV7-2 and TRBJ2-7, the complete variable domain reads GAGVSQSPSNKVTEKGKDVELRCDPISGHTALYWYRQSLGQGLEFLIYFQGNSAPDKSGLPSDRFSAERTGGSVSTLTIQRTQQEDSAVYLCASSSFGKSYEQYFGPGTRLTVT.

The table lists this clone with a few counts. This chain connects TRBV6-5 to TRBJ1-1; D remains ambiguous. The CDR3 runs to 15 residues. The ends were cut back, 2 bases at V and 0 bases at J, with 10 bases in the middle. The germline CDR1 and CDR2 sequences are MNHEY and SVGAGI. CDR3 sequence: CASSYEAFMNTEAFF. CDR3 nucleotides: TGTGCCAGCAGTTACGAGGCGTTCATGAACACTGAAGCTTTCTTT.

The gene calls are TRBV5-6 and TRBJ2-2, with 13 positions matching TRBD2. There are 17 residues in the CDR3. V dropped 2 bases and J dropped 1; count of bases not matched to a gene: 2. Germline V gives CDR1 SGHDT, CDR2 YYEEEE. CDR3 coding DNA: TGTGCCAGCAGCTTTCGACTAGCGGGAGGGAACACCGGGGAGCTGTTTTTT. Protein product: CASSFRLAGGNTGELFF.

The V gene is TRBV19, the J gene TRBJ2-7, with 7 bases matching TRBD2. CDR1 and CDR2 (germline): LNHDA, SQIVND (reference sequence). The CDR3 covers 14 residues. With 6 bases clipped from V and 4 bases from J, the junction kept 9 bases outside the gene matches. The CDR3 DNA reads TGTGCCAGTAGCCCCTGGGGGGGAGGGTACGAGCAGTACTTC. Its protein is CASSPWGGGYEQYF.

A single count supports this clone. The rearrangement joins TRBV11-3 to TRBJ2-5; D is perhaps TRBD1 (7 bases). V gave up 1 base and J gave up 3 bases, with 9 bases separating them. CDR3 size: 14 residues. Germline values: CDR1 SGHNT, CDR2 YENEEA. The chain's CDR3 is CASSLARGEETQYF. Written as DNA, the CDR3 is TGTGCCAGCAGCTTAGCCAGGGGGGAAGAGACCCAGTACTTC.

A note on this clone: Other DNA sequences in the sample encode the same CDR3. The chain couples TRBV5-1 to TRBJ2-5; 8 nucleotides agree with TRBD1. Trimming removed 4 bases from V and 4 bases from J; junction bases left unmatched: 9. The CDR3 sequence is 15 residues long. Germline CDR1 and CDR2: SGHRS and YFSETQ. The CDR3 bases are TGCGCCAGCAGCCGGACAGGGAACTTGGGAGAGACCCAGTACTTC. It codes for CASSRTGNLGETQYF.

This clone was seen more than once but under ten times. The rearrangement uses TRBV25-1 and TRBJ2-7; the match to TRBD1 covers 9 bases. Germline V gene lookup returns CDR1 MGHDK and CDR2 SYGVNS. Losses at the gene ends were 5 bases for V and 2 bases for J; bases not matched to a gene: 7. The CDR3 runs 15 residues. The CDR3 is CASSLGQGPTYEQYF. In DNA form, the CDR3 reads TGTGCCAGCAGTTTGGGACAGGGCCCTACCTACGAGCAGTACTTC.

The chain combines TRBV7-2 with TRBJ2-7; a weak D match, TRBD2 (6 bases). The V and J ends lost 6 bases and 0 bases respectively, with 15 bases between them. Germline CDR1 and CDR2: SGHTA and FQGNSA. The CDR3 has 15 residues. The CDR3 nucleotides are TGTGCCAGCAGTCCGTCGGGGGTGAGCTCCTACGAGCAGTACTTC. Translated, it gives CASSPSGVSSYEQYF.

This clone has more than one count but fewer than ten. The chain combines TRBV28 with TRBJ1-5; tentatively, D is TRBD1 (6 bases). Trimming left V 3 bases short and J 6 bases short, with 15 bases between. This CDR3 has 15 residues. Germline CDR1 MDHEN, CDR2 SYDVKM. The CDR3 sequence is CASSLTGQGIQPQHF. The CDR3 coding sequence is TGTGCCAGCAGTTTGACGGGACAAGGTATTCAGCCCCAGCATTTT.

The V call is TRBV5-1, the J call TRBJ1-1, with 10 bases that match TRBD1. In germline, CDR1 is SGHRS, CDR2 YFSETQ. V lost 4 bases, J lost 5 bases, and 5 bases stayed unmatched. The CDR3 totals 14 residues. The CDR3 is CASSPRTGGTEAFF. CDR3 in DNA: TGCGCCAGCAGCCCTCGGACAGGGGGGACTGAAGCTTTCTTT.

This chain connects TRBV7-9 to TRBJ2-2; 16 bases align to TRBD2. The CDR3 sequence is 18 residues long. Per the germline V gene, CDR1 is SEHNR and CDR2 is FQNEAQ (reference sequence). The ends lost 5 bases at V and 3 bases at J; junction bases unmatched: 6. The DNA of the CDR3 is TGTGCCAGCAGCCCGGGACTAGCGGGAGGGCCGGACACCGGGGAGCTGTTTTTT. Amino acids: CASSPGLAGGPDTGELFF. The variable domain in full, completed from reference TRBV7-9 and TRBJ2-2, reads DTGVSQNPRHKITKRGQNVTFRCDPISEHNRLYWYRQTLGQGPEFLTYFQNEAQLEKSRLLSDRFSAERPKGSFSTLEIQRTEQGDSAMYLCASSPGLAGGPDTGELFFGEGSRLTVL.

The V call is TRBV11-2, the J call TRBJ2-2; D is undetermined. Trimming stripped 2 bases from V and 2 bases from J, with 12 bases between. This CDR3 comprises 16 residues. Germline assignment: CDR1 SGHAT and CDR2 FQNNGV. CDR3 amino acids: CASSLMETYNTGELFF. CDR3 sequence (DNA): TGTGCCAGCAGCTTAATGGAGACTTATAACACCGGGGAGCTGTTTTTT.

V gene TRBV4-3 combines with J gene TRBJ2-5, with no clear D. With 5 bases removed from V and 5 bases from J, the gap between germline ends came to 12 bases. The germline V gene has CDR1 LGHNA and CDR2 YSLEER. The CDR3 runs 13 residues. The DNA for the CDR3 is TGCGCCAGCAGCTGGGCCACACACGAGACCCAGTACTTC. As protein: CASSWATHETQYF.

The rearrangement links TRBV7-2 to TRBJ2-1; tentative D call: TRBD2 (5 bases). Germline-derived CDR1 and CDR2 are SGHTA and FQGNSA. The CDR3 runs to 13 residues. The V end was cut by 1 base, the J end by 10 bases, with 11 bases between. CDR3 DNA: TGTGCCAGCAGCTTAGTCCCAGCGGAGGAGCAGTTCTTC. Residues: CASSLVPAEEQFF. The full variable domain, with the rest looked up from reference TRBV7-2 and TRBJ2-1, is GAGVSQSPSNKVTEKGKDVELRCDPISGHTALYWYRQSLGQGLEFLIYFQGNSAPDKSGLPSDRFSAERTGGSVSTLTIQRTQQEDSAVYLCASSLVPAEEQFFGPGTRLTVL.

This clone appeared a few times. V and J are TRBV10-1 and TRBJ2-1; D unresolved. Germline values: CDR1 WNHNN, CDR2 SYGVQD (reference sequence). The CDR3 is 16 amino acids. The V end lost 1 base, the J end lost 0 bases, and 10 bases lay between the germline ends. In DNA, the CDR3 is TGCGCCAGCAGTGAGTACTCTTCTGGCTCCTACAATGAGCAGTTCTTC. Protein sequence: CASSEYSSGSYNEQFF.

V and J are TRBV27 and TRBJ2-7, with 10 bases aligning to TRBD2. The CDR3 extends over 15 amino acids. Unmatched junction bases numbered 5, after V lost 5 bases and J lost 1 base. Germline-derived CDR1 and CDR2 are MNHEY and SMNVEV (reference sequence). The CDR3 here is CASSPSSGRSYEQYF. The DNA for the CDR3 is TGTGCCAGCAGTCCATCTAGCGGGAGATCCTACGAGCAGTACTTC.

CDR3 amino acids: CASSPYGGSSYEQFF. The CDR3 DNA follows: TGTGCCAGCAGCCCATACGGGGGTTCTAGCTATGAGCAGTTCTTC. The chain uses TRBV9 and TRBJ2-1; a weak D match, TRBD2 (6 bases). Trimming cost V 4 bases and J 8 bases, with 19 bases left between them. This CDR3 comprises 15 residues. CDR1 and CDR2 (germline): SGDLS, YYNGEE.